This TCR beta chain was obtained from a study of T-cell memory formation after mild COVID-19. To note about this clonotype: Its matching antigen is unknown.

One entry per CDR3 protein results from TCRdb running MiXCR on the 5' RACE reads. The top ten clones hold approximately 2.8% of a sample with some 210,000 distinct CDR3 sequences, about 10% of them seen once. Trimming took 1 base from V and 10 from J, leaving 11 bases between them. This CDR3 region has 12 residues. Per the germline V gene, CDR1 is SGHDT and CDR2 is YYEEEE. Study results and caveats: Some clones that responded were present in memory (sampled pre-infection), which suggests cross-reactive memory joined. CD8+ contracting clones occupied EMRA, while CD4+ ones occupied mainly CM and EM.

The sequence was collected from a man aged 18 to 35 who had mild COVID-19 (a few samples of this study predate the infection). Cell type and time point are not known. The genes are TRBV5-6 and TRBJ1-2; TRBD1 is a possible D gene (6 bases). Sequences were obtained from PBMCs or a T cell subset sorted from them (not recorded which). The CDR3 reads CASSLMTGSYTF. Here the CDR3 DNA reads TGTGCCAGCAGCTTGATGACAGGATCCTACACCTTC.